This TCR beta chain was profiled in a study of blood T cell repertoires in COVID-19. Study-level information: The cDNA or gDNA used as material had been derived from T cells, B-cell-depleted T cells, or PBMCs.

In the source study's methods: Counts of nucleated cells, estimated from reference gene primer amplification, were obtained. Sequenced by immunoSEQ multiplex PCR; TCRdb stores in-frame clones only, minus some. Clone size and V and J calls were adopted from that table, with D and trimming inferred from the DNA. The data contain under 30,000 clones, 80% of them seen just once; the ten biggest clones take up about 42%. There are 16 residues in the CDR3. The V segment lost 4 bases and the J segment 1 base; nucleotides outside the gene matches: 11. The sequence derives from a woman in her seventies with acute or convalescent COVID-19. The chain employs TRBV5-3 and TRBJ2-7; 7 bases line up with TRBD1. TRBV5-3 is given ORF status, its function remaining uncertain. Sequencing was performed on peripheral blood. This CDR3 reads CARSTRWDSRSYEQYF. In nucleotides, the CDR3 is TGTGCCAGAAGCACCCGTTGGGACAGTCGTTCCTACGAGCAGTACTTC.